This is a list of T cell receptor beta chains from one sample in a study of metastatic and nonmetastatic thyroid tumors. TCRdb redid the clone calls on the PCR reads using MiXCR. This sample has 30,000 or so clones, with around 28% found just once. What was sequenced was blood. The receptors come from a female donor with papillary thyroid cancer or a benign thyroid nodule (not recorded which). Some clones in this sample may be carry-over from other donors' samples. Each CDR3 is given with its conserved first and last residue. Each record gives: V gene, D gene, J gene, clone size, CDR3 DNA, CDR3 protein. D genes are given only for firm matches. Rows give clone size only sometimes, using once, few, many, or a class for an expanded clone.

>TRBV19|-|TRBJ2-3|-
TGTGCCAGTAGTGAACAACACACAGATACGCAGTATTTT
CASSEQHTDTQYF
>TRBV15|-|TRBJ2-3|many
TGTGCCACCAGCAGGGCCGCCTTTAAACTTCATTTTTTT
CATSRAAFKLHFF
>TRBV7-8|TRBD1|TRBJ1-6|many
TGTGCCAGCAGCTTAGCGCGGACAGGGCACTATAATTCACCCCTCCACTTT
CASSLARTGHYNSPLHF
>TRBV12-3/TRBV12-4|-|TRBJ2-5|once
TGTGCCAGCAGTAGGGGGGGAGCGGAAGAGACCCAGTACTTC
CASSRGGAEETQYF
>TRBV7-3|-|TRBJ2-5|many
TGTGCCAGCAGCTTAAGCAGGGATGGGGAGACCCAGTACTTC
CASSLSRDGETQYF
>TRBV12-3/TRBV12-4|-|TRBJ2-5|-
TGTGGCAGCAGTGCTTTGCCAGGGTCACACGGGACCCAGTACTTC
CGSSALPGSHGTQYF
>TRBV20-1|TRBD2|TRBJ2-7|-
TGCAGTGCAAAAACCGGGACTAGCGACTACGAGCAGTACTTC
CSAKTGTSDYEQYF
>TRBV18|TRBD1|TRBJ2-7|few
TGTGCCAGCTCACGCGGGACAGGGGGTATGTACGAGCAGTACTTC
CASSRGTGGMYEQYF
>TRBV4-1|-|TRBJ1-2|-
TGCGTCAGCAGTCAAGACCACCCTTCGGCCGCCCAGGTCACCTTC
CVSSQDHPSAAQVTF
>TRBV6-1|-|TRBJ2-3|-
TGTGCCAGCAGTGCCATACCGGGGAGTACAGATACGCAGTATTTT
CASSAIPGSTDTQYF
>TRBV24-1|-|TRBJ1-2|few
TGTGCCACCAGCGATCCCCAGGGAGGTGGCATCTATTGCTACACCTTC
CATSDPQGGGIYCYTF
>TRBV10-3|TRBD2|TRBJ2-1|few
TGTGTCATCAGTGAGTCGACGGGCGGGAGGTCCTACAATGATCAGTTCTTC
CVISESTGGRSYNDQFF
>TRBV6-5|-|TRBJ1-5|few
TGTGCCAGCATTTACGAGGGGTCGGGTCAGCCCCAGCATTTT
CASIYEGSGQPQHF
>TRBV27|TRBD2|TRBJ2-1|few
TGTGCCAGCAGTTACGGGACTAGCGGCCGCGATGAGCAGTTCTTC
CASSYGTSGRDEQFF
>TRBV6-1|-|TRBJ1-6|medium-sized
TGTGCCAGCAGTGATGACGGACTCTATTCACCCCTCCACTTT
CASSDDGLYSPLHF
>TRBV6-1|TRBD1|TRBJ1-1|many
TGTGCCAGCAGCCCTCTGATACAGGGGGCGGGCACTGAAGCTTTCTTT
CASSPLIQGAGTEAFF
>TRBV3-1|TRBD2|TRBJ2-1|many
TGTGCCAGCAGCCAAGTTTCCCGGACTAGCGGGAGGGGCCATTGGAATGAGCAGTTCTTC
CASSQVSRTSGRGHWNEQFF
>TRBV20-1|TRBD2|TRBJ2-1|once
TGCAGTGCTGTATCGGGACTAGCGTATAACTACAATGAGCAGTTCTTC
CSAVSGLAYNYNEQFF
>TRBV5-6|-|TRBJ1-1|many
TGTGCCAGCAGCTTGGGCGTGGGACACACTGAAGCTTTCTTT
CASSLGVGHTEAFF
>TRBV5-1|-|TRBJ1-1|-
TGCGCCAGCAGCTTAAGTCCGAGAACTGAAACTTTCTTT
CASSLSPRTETFF